Sequencing of this T cell receptor beta chain was carried out in a study of T cells in women clearing cervical HPV infection. Study overall: Donors had HPV16-related CIN3 or worse; 2 had invasive cancer. Case blood drawn at lesion detection; control blood after infection cleared.

Study-wide points: Repertoire richness, not evenness, was significantly elevated in CIN3+ cases versus controls.

Assay used: immunoSEQ multiplex PCR; TCRdb lists only in-frame clones, some missing. The sample's table shows approximately 30,000 clones. A remark on this clone: Its antigen is undetermined. The read finishes 3 residues shy of the CDR3 end, and the germline J gene is used to complete it. Other DNA variants within this sample encode the same CDR3.

From germline, CDR1 is GTSNPN and CDR2 SVGIG (reference sequence). The CDR3 runs to 13 residues. V lost 0 bases and J lost 4, with 7 bases in between. The TCR originated in a woman aged 18 to 75 with a cervical HPV16 infection that either progressed to CIN3+ or cleared (not recorded which). The specimen sequenced was blood buffy coat. The V gene is TRBV30, the J gene TRBJ1-3; the D gene is possibly TRBD1 (5 bases). The CDR3 loop is CAWSVHRGNTIYF. The sequenced CDR3 bases are TGTGCCTGGAGTGTACACAGGGGAAACACC.